The 16 T cell receptor beta chains in this list originate from one sample, sequenced in a study of cytomegalovirus exposure and HLA in healthy donors. PCR used 60 Vbeta primers and 13 Jbeta primers. Produced via immunoSEQ multiplex PCR; TCRdb's table is partial and in-frame only. This sample has around 250,000 clones, with over 70% found just once. The sample taken for sequencing was PBMCs. The receptor source for this set is a woman in her fifties or sixties in good health and CMV-seropositive.

This clone has a handful of counts. The chain combines TRBV28 with TRBJ2-1; 11 positions match TRBD1. Germline loops: CDR1 MDHEN, CDR2 SYDVKM. The CDR3 has 18 amino acids. Trimming removed 4 bases from V and 0 bases from J; junction bases left unmatched: 8. Here the CDR3 DNA reads TGTGCCAGCAGTTCAGGGACAGGGGGGGGGCCCTCCTACAATGAGCAGTTCTTC. Protein: CASSSGTGGGPSYNEQFF. The entire variable domain, with the rest obtained from reference TRBV28 and TRBJ2-1, is as follows: DVKVTQSSRYLVKRTGEKVFLECVQDMDHENMFWYRQDPGLGLRLIYFSYDVKMKEKGDIPEGYSVSREKKERFSLILESASTNQTSMYLCASSSGTGGGPSYNEQFFGPGTRLTVL.

In this sample, this clone turned up once. The V call is TRBV5-1, the J call TRBJ2-5; TRBD2 aligns across 7 bases. Germline CDR1 and CDR2: SGHRS and YFSETQ. Trimming took 0 bases from V and 5 from J; bases not matched to a gene: 7. The CDR3 has 15 residues. This CDR3 is CASSLAAGIRETQYF. The DNA for the CDR3 is TGCGCCAGCAGCTTGGCAGCGGGAATTCGGGAGACCCAGTACTTC.

The sample holds one count of this clone. V is TRBV7-9 and J is TRBJ2-4, with a tentative D call TRBD2 (7 bases). Trimming removed 1 base from V and 8 bases from J, with 15 bases in between. This CDR3 contains 15 residues. CDR1 and CDR2 from the germline V gene are SEHNR and FQNEAQ (reference sequence). The CDR3 DNA follows: TGTGCCAGCAGCTTAGTAGGGGAGGGGGAGGACATTCAGTACTTC. Amino acid sequence: CASSLVGEGEDIQYF.

This chain joins TRBV10-1 and TRBJ2-3, with 12 bases matching TRBD2. V was clipped by 6 bases and J by 2 bases; unmatched bases: 6. This CDR3 has 16 residues. CDR1 is WNHNN and CDR2 is SYGVQD in the germline V gene (reference sequence). CDR3: CASSSGLAGYTDTQYF. CDR3 nucleotides: TGCGCCAGCAGCTCCGGACTAGCGGGGTACACAGATACGCAGTATTTT.

With respect to this clone: One end of the junction varies from germline; a read error may be responsible. The V and J genes are TRBV7-7 and TRBJ1-4; weak D call: TRBD1 (6 bases). From germline, CDR1 is SSHAT and CDR2 FNYEAQ (reference sequence). CDR3 length equals 14 residues. The CDR3, as DNA: TGTGCTAGCAGCTTGGGGGGGCTTGGGGAAAAACTGTTTTTT. It yields the protein CASSLGGLGEKLFF.

The gene calls are TRBV10-1 and TRBJ1-4, with D perhaps matching TRBD1 (6 bases). The V end was cut by 5 bases, the J end by 0 bases, with 7 bases between. Germline V gene data show CDR1 as WNHNN and CDR2 as SYGVQD (reference sequence). The CDR3 runs 14 residues. CDR3 bases: TGCGCCAGCAGTCCAGGGGCAACTAATGAAAAACTGTTTTTT. It encodes CASSPGATNEKLFF.

J is TRBJ2-7 and V is TRBV4-1, with 7 nucleotides matching TRBD2. The CDR3 runs 16 residues. The germline V gene has CDR1 MGHRA and CDR2 YSYEKL. The trim removed 5 bases at V and 2 bases at J, leaving 12 bases unmatched. CDR3 nucleotides: TGCGCCAGCAGCGAAGCCGGCGGGAGTCGTACCTACGAGCAGTACTTC. Protein product: CASSEAGGSRTYEQYF.

The V call is TRBV5-1, the J call TRBJ1-2; 10 bases match TRBD1. With 4 bases clipped from V and 6 bases from J, the junction kept 12 bases outside the gene matches. Germline lookup yields CDR1 SGHRS and CDR2 YFSETQ. The CDR3 loop spans 16 amino acids. CDR3 coding DNA: TGCGCCAGCAGCCGGACCGGGACAGGGGAAGGGAATGGCTACACCTTC. Protein sequence: CASSRTGTGEGNGYTF.

A word on this clone: The same CDR3 also results from other DNA sequences found in this sample. This chain joins TRBV19 and TRBJ2-1; D remains unclear. Germline-derived CDR1 and CDR2 are LNHDA and SQIVND (reference sequence). Deletions cut 1 base from V and 0 bases from J, with 4 bases between. The CDR3 totals 14 residues. CDR3 residues: CASSIGGSYNEQFF. CDR3 coding DNA: TGTGCCAGTAGTATAGGCGGCTCCTACAATGAGCAGTTCTTC.

J is TRBJ1-2 and V is TRBV2; D is unclear. This CDR3 contains 13 residues. Trimming took 4 bases from V and 7 from J, leaving 13 bases between them. The germline CDR1 and CDR2 sequences are SNHLY and FYNNEI. CDR3 in amino acids: CASSGQPNSGYTF. The CDR3 nucleotides read TGTGCCAGCAGTGGACAACCTAATAGTGGCTACACCTTC.

V usage is TRBV19 and J usage is TRBJ1-5, with D perhaps matching TRBD1 (5 bases). Germline CDR1 and CDR2: LNHDA and SQIVND (reference sequence). The CDR3 loop spans 13 amino acids. V lost 5 bases, J lost 6 bases, and 11 bases lay in between. CDR3 sequence: CASSRGEGQPQHF. CDR3 nucleotides: TGTGCCAGTAGTCGGGGGGAGGGTCAGCCCCAGCATTTT.

The V call is TRBV10-1, the J call TRBJ2-7, with D perhaps matching TRBD2 (5 bases). V shed 3 bases and J shed 2 bases, with 8 bases lying between them. In germline, CDR1 is WNHNN, CDR2 SYGVQD (reference sequence). The CDR3 is 13 amino acids. The CDR3 spells CASSEELAYEQYF. CDR3 bases: TGCGCCAGCAGTGAAGAACTAGCCTACGAGCAGTACTTC.

J is TRBJ2-1 and V is TRBV29-1; 13 bases line up with TRBD2. This CDR3 has 15 residues. The V and J ends lost 3 bases and 7 bases, in that order; junction bases with no gene match: 6. Per germline, CDR1 SQVTM and CDR2 ANQGSEA. The CDR3 nucleotides are TGCAGCGTTGATGGCGTGACTAGCGGGAGGAATGAGCAGTTCTTC. It specifies CSVDGVTSGRNEQFF.

The V gene is TRBV7-2, the J gene TRBJ2-3; D call uncertain. V lost 2 bases and J lost 4, with 4 bases in between. Germline values: CDR1 SGHTA, CDR2 FQGNSA. The CDR3 is made up of 12 amino acids. The CDR3 loop reads CASSLLADTQYF. CDR3 sequence (DNA): TGTGCCAGCAGCTTACTAGCAGATACGCAGTATTTT. Full variable domain (outside the CDR3, taken from reference TRBV7-2 and TRBJ2-3): GAGVSQSPSNKVTEKGKDVELRCDPISGHTALYWYRQSLGQGLEFLIYFQGNSAPDKSGLPSDRFSAERTGGSVSTLTIQRTQQEDSAVYLCASSLLADTQYFGPGTRLTVL.

The chain links TRBV19 to TRBJ1-3, with a tentative D call TRBD1 (5 bases). Germline CDR1 and CDR2: LNHDA and SQIVND (reference sequence). V was pared by 3 bases and J by 1 base, with 10 bases between. The CDR3 is 15 residues long. The CDR3 is CASSIPGFSGNTIYF. The CDR3 DNA reads TGTGCCAGTAGTATCCCAGGGTTTTCTGGAAACACCATATATTTT. Full variable domain (missing parts from reference TRBV19 and TRBJ1-3): DGGITQSPKYLFRKEGQNVTLSCEQNLNHDAMYWYRQDPGQGLRLIYYSQIVNDFQKGDIAEGYSVSREKKESFPLTVTSAQKNPTAFYLCASSIPGFSGNTIYFGEGSWLTVV.

The table lists this clone with a few counts. The rearrangement uses TRBV5-4 and TRBJ2-7; no definite D call. Germline CDR1 is SGHNT and CDR2 is YYREEE (reference sequence). The CDR3 has 14 amino acids. Trimming pared 1 base from V and 5 bases from J, leaving 13 bases between. The CDR3 here is CASSLPQNPHEQYF. DNA for the CDR3: TGTGCCAGCAGCTTGCCTCAGAATCCCCACGAGCAGTACTTC.